This passage covers 7 T cell receptor beta chains from one sample sequenced in a study of T cell responses to AZD1222 COVID-19 vaccine. Sequenced by immunoSEQ multiplex PCR; TCRdb stores in-frame clones only, minus some. The table records more than 95,000 clones, roughly 93% of them present only once. This sample comprised peripheral blood, obtained 28 days after the second AZD1222 dose. Receptors were obtained from an adult who received the AZD1222 COVID-19 vaccine.

This clone was picked up one time. This sequence joins TRBV18 and TRBJ1-4, with 7 bases aligning to TRBD1. Germline CDR1 KGHSH, CDR2 LQKENI. V lost 4 bases to trimming and J lost 3 bases; unmatched junction nucleotides: 5. This CDR3 comprises 15 residues. The CDR3 sequence is CASSLRQGPNEKLFF. CDR3 in DNA: TGTGCCAGCTCACTCCGACAGGGTCCTAATGAAAAACTGTTTTTT.

The V call is TRBV7-9, the J call TRBJ2-7; 11 bases line up with TRBD2. Germline CDR1 reads SEHNR; CDR2 reads FQNEAQ (reference sequence). The CDR3 extends over 15 amino acids. With 5 bases clipped from V and 4 bases from J, the junction kept 7 bases outside the gene matches. CDR3 nucleotide sequence: TGTGCCAGCAGCCAGGGACTAGCGGACACATACGAGCAGTACTTC. Its translation: CASSQGLADTYEQYF.

The chain links TRBV7-3 to TRBJ1-2; 7 nucleotides agree with TRBD1. The CDR3 sequence is 15 residues long. V lost 5 bases to trimming and J lost 2 bases; unmatched junction nucleotides: 8. Per germline, CDR1 SGHTA and CDR2 FQGTGA. CDR3 nucleotide sequence: TGTGCCAGCAGCCCCGAGGGGGCAGGAAACTATGGCTACACCTTC. Encoded protein: CASSPEGAGNYGYTF.

This clone was recorded a few times. Other DNA sequences from this sample encode an identical CDR3 as well. This chain links TRBV5-4 with TRBJ1-2; no clear D. The V end lost 2 bases, the J end lost 4 bases, and 3 bases lay between the germline ends. The CDR3 has 11 amino acids. The V gene's germline CDR1 is SGHNT and CDR2 YYREEE (reference sequence). The CDR3, as DNA: TGTGCCAGCAGCTTTTCCTATGGCTACACCTTC. This gives the protein CASSFSYGYTF.

The V gene is TRBV6-5, the J gene TRBJ1-1; D gene ambiguous. The germline V gene encodes CDR1 MNHEY and CDR2 SVGAGI. Trimming left V 5 bases short and J 3 bases short, with 10 bases between. The CDR3 extends over 13 amino acids. The CDR3 nucleotides are TGTGCCAGCAGTCCCGACGGACACACTGAAGCTTTCTTT. It is translated as CASSPDGHTEAFF.

The chain employs TRBV6-5 and TRBJ1-4; D remains ambiguous. Germline V CDR1 and CDR2: MNHEY, SVGAGI. This CDR3 region has 15 residues. Trimming stripped 0 bases from V and 0 bases from J, with 5 bases between. CDR3 coding DNA: TGTGCCAGCAGTTACTCGAGGTCAACTAATGAAAAACTGTTTTTT. It codes for CASSYSRSTNEKLFF.

The chain uses TRBV6-5 and TRBJ2-1; D might be TRBD1 (6 bases). Trimming cost V 9 bases and J 3 bases, with 15 bases left between them. Per germline, CDR1 MNHEY and CDR2 SVGAGI. The CDR3 has 14 residues. Here the CDR3 DNA reads TGTGCCAGTCTCGAAACAGGGATCTACAATGAGCAGTTCTTC. Its protein is CASLETGIYNEQFF.